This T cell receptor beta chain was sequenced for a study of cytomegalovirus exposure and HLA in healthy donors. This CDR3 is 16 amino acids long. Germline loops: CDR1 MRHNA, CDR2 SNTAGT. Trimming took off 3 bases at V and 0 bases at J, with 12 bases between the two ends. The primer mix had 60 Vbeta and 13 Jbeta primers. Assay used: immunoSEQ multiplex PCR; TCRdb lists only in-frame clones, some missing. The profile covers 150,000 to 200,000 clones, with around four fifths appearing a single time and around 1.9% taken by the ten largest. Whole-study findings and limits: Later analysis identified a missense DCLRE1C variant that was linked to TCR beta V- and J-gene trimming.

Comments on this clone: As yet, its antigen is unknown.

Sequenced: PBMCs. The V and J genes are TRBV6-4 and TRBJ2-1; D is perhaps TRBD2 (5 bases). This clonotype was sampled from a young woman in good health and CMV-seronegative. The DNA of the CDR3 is TGTGCCAGCAGTGAGTACGGCGGGCTCTCCTACAATGAGCAGTTCTTC. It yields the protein CASSEYGGLSYNEQFF.